The TCR beta chain under discussion was sequenced for a study of blood T cell repertoires in COVID-19. Background on the study: Acute-phase and convalescent COVID-19 samples originated in the United States, Italy and Spain.

Germline loops: CDR1 KGHSH, CDR2 LQKENI. The length of the CDR3 is 16 residues. The V gene end was trimmed by 5 bases and the J gene end by 1 base; junction bases not matched to a gene: 9. Original processing notes: The authors estimated nucleated cell counts from reference gene primer amplification. Sequenced by immunoSEQ multiplex PCR; TCRdb stores in-frame clones only, minus some. Clonal size and the V and J genes are those of that table, whereas D and trimming came from the DNA. The sample has 150,000 or so clones; 84% are singletons. The chain links TRBV18 to TRBJ1-1; 8 bases fit TRBD1. Sequenced material: peripheral blood. This sequence was found in a man aged 18 to 29 with active or convalescent COVID-19. The CDR3 DNA is TGTGCCAGCTCAGCTAGGACAGGGTCGGGGAACACTGAAGCTTTCTTT. Translation: CASSARTGSGNTEAFF.